The 8 T cell receptor beta chains given below trace back to one sample, sequenced in a study of immune heterogeneity within non-small cell lung tumors. Multiplex PCR (32 V and 13 J primers) was used to amplify the TCR beta CDR3. Each CDR3 protein is one row after TCRdb ran MiXCR on the multiplex PCR reads. The profile shows under 7,500 distinct CDR3 sequences, 20% to 25% of them singletons. Template input, which was bulk tumor genomic DNA, totaled roughly 540 ng per sample. From each primary tumor, several far-apart biopsies were obtained during surgery. Surgery that was curative in intent was performed on patients with untreated, newly diagnosed non-small cell lung cancer. Sequencing used lung tumor tissue. The receptor set was obtained from a man aged 55-75 years with non-small cell lung cancer.

This clonotype qualifies as medium-sized. Mismatch with germline at one junction end may stem from a read error. The V and J genes are TRBV19 and TRBJ2-1, with 7 bases identical to TRBD2. CDR1 is LNHDA and CDR2 is SQIVND in the germline V gene (reference sequence). This CDR3 spans 13 amino acids. CDR3 in amino acids: CASSIPTSLEQFF. CDR3 bases: TGTGCCAGTAGTATCCCGACTAGCTTGGAGCAATTCTTC.

This clonotype is medium-sized (0.01 to 0.1%) in the sample. The CDR3 region has the DNA TGTGCCAGCAACGAAAGGGGCGAGCAGTACTTC. Translation: CASNERGEQYF. V and J are TRBV6-1 and TRBJ2-7, with D tentatively TRBD1 (5 bases). V gave up 7 bases and J gave up 6 bases, with 10 bases separating them. Germline V lookup: CDR1 MNHNS, CDR2 SASEGT. The CDR3 contains 11 residues.

This clonotype came up many times. This CDR3 is missing its conserved last phenylalanine or tryptophan, likely due to a read error. CDR3 amino acids: CASSYKTVETQYL. In nucleotides, the CDR3 is TGTGCCAGCAGTTACAAGACTGTAGAGACCCAGTACCTC. The rearrangement joins TRBV6-6 to TRBJ2-5; D uncertain. V dropped 2 bases and J dropped 4 bases, with 8 bases sitting between them. Germline CDR1 is MNHNY and CDR2 is SVGAGI (reference sequence). This CDR3 is built from 13 residues.

This clonotype was observed many times. The CDR3 DNA sequence: TGTGCCAGCAGCCCTCCTCCCGGGGGCAGCTCGACAGATACGCAGTATTTT. Translation gives CASSPPPGGSSTDTQYF. The rearrangement joins TRBV3-1 to TRBJ2-3; D may match TRBD1 or TRBD2 (6 bases each). Germline CDR1 reads LGHDT; CDR2 reads YNNKEL (reference sequence). The ends were cut back, 4 bases at V and 3 bases at J, with 20 bases in the middle. The CDR3 runs 17 residues.

This clonotype was counted at least ten times. The J gene is TRBJ2-7, the V gene TRBV11-2, with D perhaps matching TRBD1 (5 bases). From germline, CDR1 is SGHAT and CDR2 FQNNGV. The CDR3 extends over 15 amino acids. V was clipped by 3 bases and J by 3 bases, with 15 bases between them. The CDR3 region is CASSFRRQSVYEQYF. The CDR3 DNA reads TGTGCCAGCAGCTTCAGGAGACAGAGTGTCTACGAGCAGTACTTC.

By proportion, this clonotype is medium-sized (0.01 to 0.1%). The V and J genes are TRBV6-1 and TRBJ1-3; D might be TRBD1 (5 bases). The CDR3 loop spans 14 amino acids. Trimming stripped 8 bases from V and 2 bases from J, with 13 bases between. From germline, CDR1 is MNHNS and CDR2 SASEGT. Here the CDR3 DNA reads TGTGCCAGCGGGGACCTTACTCCTGGAAACACCATATATTTT. Protein product: CASGDLTPGNTIYF.

This clonotype was seen ten or more times. The chain couples TRBV28 to TRBJ2-1, with 14 bases that match TRBD2. V shed 5 bases and J 9 bases; nucleotides not matched to a gene: 6. The CDR3 spans 15 residues. In germline, CDR1 is MDHEN, CDR2 SYDVKM. The CDR3 bases are TGTGCCAGCAGTATGGGGACTAGCGGGAGAACTGAGCAGTTCTTC. Its protein product is CASSMGTSGRTEQFF.

Notes on this clonotype: One base away lies a much larger clone, so this may be a sequencing read error. The chain couples TRBV3-1 to TRBJ2-2, with D possibly called TRBD1 or TRBD2 (6 bases each). CDR3 size: 15 residues. CDR1 and CDR2 from the germline V gene are LGHDT and YNNKEL (reference sequence). For the CDR3, the DNA is TGTGCCAGCAGCCAAGCGGGGGCCGGCACCGAGGAGCTGTTTTTT. It encodes CASSQAGAGTEELFF.